The entry that follows covers one T cell receptor (beta chain) sequence. The table came from immunoSEQ multiplex PCR; TCRdb's copy has only in-frame clones and leaves some out. Of roughly 51,000 clones in the sample, 80% to 95% are singletons; the top ten hold 4.2%. Germline V CDR1 and CDR2: SGDLS, YYNGEE. Trimming stripped 7 bases from V and 3 bases from J, with 14 bases between. This CDR3 comprises 14 residues. This sample stems from a study of technical replicates of blood from a few donors. This clonotype was sampled from a human donor in good health. Some clones in this sample may be carry-over from other donors' samples. The V call is TRBV9, the J call TRBJ1-3; maybe TRBD1 (5 bases). Material for sequencing was PBMCs. CDR3 sequence (DNA): TGTGCCAGCCGCCAGGGTCCAAGTGGAAACACCATATATTTT. This gives the protein CASRQGPSGNTIYF.